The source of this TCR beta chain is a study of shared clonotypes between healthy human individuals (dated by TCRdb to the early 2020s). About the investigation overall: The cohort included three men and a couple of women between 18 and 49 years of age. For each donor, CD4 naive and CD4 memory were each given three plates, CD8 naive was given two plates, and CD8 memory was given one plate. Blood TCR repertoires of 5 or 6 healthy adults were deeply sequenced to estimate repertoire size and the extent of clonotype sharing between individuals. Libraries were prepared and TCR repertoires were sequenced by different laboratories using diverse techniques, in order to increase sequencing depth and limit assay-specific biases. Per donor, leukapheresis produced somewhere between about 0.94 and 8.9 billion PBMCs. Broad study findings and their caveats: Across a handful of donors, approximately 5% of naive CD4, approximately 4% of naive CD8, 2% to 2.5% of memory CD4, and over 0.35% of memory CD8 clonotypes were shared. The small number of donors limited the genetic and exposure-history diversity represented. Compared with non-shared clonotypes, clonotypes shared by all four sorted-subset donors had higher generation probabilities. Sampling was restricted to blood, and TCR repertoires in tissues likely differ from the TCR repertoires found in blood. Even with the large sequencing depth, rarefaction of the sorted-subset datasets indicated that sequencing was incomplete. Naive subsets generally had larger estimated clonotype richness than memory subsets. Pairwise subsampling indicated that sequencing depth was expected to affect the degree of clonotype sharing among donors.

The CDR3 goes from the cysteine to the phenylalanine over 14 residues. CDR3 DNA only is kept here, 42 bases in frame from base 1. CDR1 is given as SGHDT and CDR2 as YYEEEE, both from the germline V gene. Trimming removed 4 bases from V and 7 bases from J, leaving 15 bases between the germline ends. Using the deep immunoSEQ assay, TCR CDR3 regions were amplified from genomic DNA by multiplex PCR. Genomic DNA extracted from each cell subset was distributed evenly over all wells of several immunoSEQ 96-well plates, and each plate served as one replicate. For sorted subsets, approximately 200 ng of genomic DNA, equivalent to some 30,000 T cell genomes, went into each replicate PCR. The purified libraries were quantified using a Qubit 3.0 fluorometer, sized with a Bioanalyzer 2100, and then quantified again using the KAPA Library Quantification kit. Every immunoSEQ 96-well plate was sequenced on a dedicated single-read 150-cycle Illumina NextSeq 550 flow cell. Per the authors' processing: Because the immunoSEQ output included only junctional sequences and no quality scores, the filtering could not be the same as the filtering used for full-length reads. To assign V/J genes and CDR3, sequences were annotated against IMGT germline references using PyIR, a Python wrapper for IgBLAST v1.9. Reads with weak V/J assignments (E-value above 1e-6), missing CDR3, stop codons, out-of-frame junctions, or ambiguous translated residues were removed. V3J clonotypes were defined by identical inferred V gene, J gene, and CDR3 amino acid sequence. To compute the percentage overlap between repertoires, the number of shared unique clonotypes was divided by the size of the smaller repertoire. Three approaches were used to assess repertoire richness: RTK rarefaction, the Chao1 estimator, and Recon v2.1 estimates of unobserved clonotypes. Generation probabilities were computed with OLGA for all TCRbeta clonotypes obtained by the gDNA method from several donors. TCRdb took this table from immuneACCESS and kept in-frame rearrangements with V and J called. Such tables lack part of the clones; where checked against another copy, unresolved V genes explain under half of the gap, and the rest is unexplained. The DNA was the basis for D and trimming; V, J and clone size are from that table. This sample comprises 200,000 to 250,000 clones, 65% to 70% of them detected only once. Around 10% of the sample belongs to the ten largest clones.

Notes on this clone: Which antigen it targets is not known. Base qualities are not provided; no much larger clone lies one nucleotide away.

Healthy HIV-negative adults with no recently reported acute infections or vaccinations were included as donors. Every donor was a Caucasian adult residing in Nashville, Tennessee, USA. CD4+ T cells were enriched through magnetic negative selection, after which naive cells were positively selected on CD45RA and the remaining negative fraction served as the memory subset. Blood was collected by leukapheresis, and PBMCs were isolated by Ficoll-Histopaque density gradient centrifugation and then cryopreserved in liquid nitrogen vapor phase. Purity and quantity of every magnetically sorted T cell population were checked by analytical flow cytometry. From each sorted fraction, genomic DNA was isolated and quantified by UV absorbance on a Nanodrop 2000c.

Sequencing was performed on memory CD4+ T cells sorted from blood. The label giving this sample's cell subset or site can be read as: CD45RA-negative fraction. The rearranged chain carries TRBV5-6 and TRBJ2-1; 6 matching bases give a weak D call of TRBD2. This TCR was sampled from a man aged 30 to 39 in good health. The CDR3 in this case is CASSGTGEWNEQFF. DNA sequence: TGTGCCAGCAGCGGCACGGGAGAGTGGAATGAGCAGTTCTTC.